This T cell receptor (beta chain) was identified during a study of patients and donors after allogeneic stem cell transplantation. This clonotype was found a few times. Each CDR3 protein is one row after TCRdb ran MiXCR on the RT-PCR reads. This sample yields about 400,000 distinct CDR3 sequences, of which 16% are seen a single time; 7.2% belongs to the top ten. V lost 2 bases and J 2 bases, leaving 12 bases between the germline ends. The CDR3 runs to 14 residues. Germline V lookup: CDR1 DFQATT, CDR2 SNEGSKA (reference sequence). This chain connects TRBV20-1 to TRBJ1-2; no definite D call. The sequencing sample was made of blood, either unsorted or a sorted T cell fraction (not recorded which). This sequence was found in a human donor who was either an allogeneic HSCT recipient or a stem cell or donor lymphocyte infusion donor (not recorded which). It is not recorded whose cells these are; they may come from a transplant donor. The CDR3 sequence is CSARSCQPNYGYTF. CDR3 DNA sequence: TGCAGTGCTAGAAGTTGTCAGCCAAACTATGGCTACACCTTC.